These 28 T cell receptor beta chains came from one sample sequenced in a study of T cells after yellow fever vaccination. Via MiXCR, TCRdb re-called the 5' RACE reads, giving one row per CDR3 protein. The table lists approximately 10,000 distinct CDR3 sequences, 4.5% to 5.5% of them singletons. The source was PBMCs, either bulk or a sorted T-cell subset (CD4+, CD8+, memory, or dextramer-sorted; not recorded which), collected roughly 14 days after the first yellow fever vaccination. Receptors were obtained from a young man who received the YFV17D yellow fever vaccine.

Sample share makes this clonotype medium-sized. CDR3 coding DNA: TGTGCCAGCAGTTACGGTGGGACAGGGGGGGAGACCCAGTACTTC. Protein: CASSYGGTGGETQYF. The J gene is TRBJ2-5, the V gene TRBV6-5, with TRBD1 matching 11 bases. V dropped 2 bases and J dropped 5; count of bases not matched to a gene: 4. CDR1 is MNHEY and CDR2 is SVGAGI in the germline V gene. The CDR3 spans 15 residues.

In this sample, this clonotype turned up many times. The rearrangement links TRBV20-1 to TRBJ2-5; TRBD1 matches at 7 bases. V was clipped by 7 bases and J by 4 bases; unmatched bases: 15. Germline lookup yields CDR1 DFQATT and CDR2 SNEGSKA (reference sequence). The CDR3 loop spans 15 amino acids. CDR3 amino acids: CSGRGQGRESETQYF. The CDR3 nucleotides read TGCAGTGGAAGGGGGCAGGGGAGAGAATCAGAGACCCAGTACTTC.

By its share, this clonotype is medium-sized. The chain recombines TRBV7-9 with TRBJ1-1; D might be TRBD1 (5 bases). V was shortened by 2 bases and J by 5 bases, with 12 bases between the two germline ends. Per the germline V gene, CDR1 is SEHNR and CDR2 is FQNEAQ (reference sequence). The CDR3 is 14 amino acids. CDR3: CASSLMGGDTEAFF. DNA of the CDR3: TGTGCCAGCAGCTTAATGGGGGGAGATACTGAAGCTTTCTTT.

This clonotype qualifies as medium-sized (0.01 to 0.1%). V gene TRBV5-1 combines with J gene TRBJ2-5, with D tentatively TRBD2 (6 bases). CDR1 is SGHRS, CDR2 YFSETQ, per germline. Trimming took off 3 bases at V and 2 bases at J, with 14 bases between the two ends. This CDR3 is built from 15 residues. In DNA, the CDR3 is TGCGCCAGCAGCTCGACGGGGGAACCTCAAGAGACCCAGTACTTC. This encodes CASSSTGEPQETQYF.

Many counts were recorded for this clonotype. The chain uses TRBV7-9 and TRBJ2-1; TRBD2 matches at 9 bases. The junction had 4 bases not matched to a gene; V was cut back by 1 base and J by 6 bases. From germline, CDR1 is SEHNR and CDR2 FQNEAQ (reference sequence). The CDR3 extends over 15 amino acids. CDR3 region: CASSLGASGVNEQFF. The CDR3 DNA reads TGTGCCAGCAGCTTAGGGGCTAGCGGGGTCAATGAGCAGTTCTTC.

Many counts were recorded for this clonotype. This rearrangement joins TRBV18 to TRBJ2-7, with TRBD1 as a possible D gene (6 bases). Germline-derived CDR1 and CDR2 are KGHSH and LQKENI. This CDR3 region has 13 residues. The V end lost 6 bases, the J end lost 6 bases, and 15 bases lay between the germline ends. The CDR3: CASSPTTGPEQYF. CDR3 nucleotides: TGTGCCAGCTCCCCGACTACAGGGCCCGAGCAGTACTTC.

By share, this clonotype ranks as medium-sized. J is TRBJ2-6 and V is TRBV10-3; TRBD1 aligns across 9 bases. The CDR3 spans 19 residues. Looked up from germline, CDR1 is ENHRY and CDR2 is SYGVKD. Unmatched junction bases numbered 8, after V lost 2 bases and J lost 0 bases. In nucleotides, the CDR3 is TGTGCCATCAGTGAGAGAGGGGTGACAGGGGGCTCTGGGGCCAACGTCCTGACTTTC. Protein: CAISERGVTGGSGANVLTF.

This clonotype was seen ten or more times. The junction departs from the called germline gene at one end, perhaps through a read error. The chain links TRBV7-7 to TRBJ2-5, with TRBD2 identical over 8 bases. The CDR3 runs to 15 residues. Germline CDR1 is SSHAT and CDR2 is FNYEAQ (reference sequence). Written as DNA, the CDR3 is TGTGCTAGCAGCTTAGGATCCGGGAGGGAAGAGACCCAGTACTTC. It is translated as CASSLGSGREETQYF.

Ten or more counts support this clonotype. The rearrangement joins TRBV18 to TRBJ2-5, with 8 bases aligning to TRBD2. The CDR3 has 16 amino acids. Trimming at V came to 4 bases and at J to 0 bases, leaving 7 bases not matched to a gene. The germline CDR1 and CDR2 sequences are KGHSH and LQKENI. In DNA form, the CDR3 reads TGTGCCAGCTCACTTCAGCGGGGGAGGGACCAAGAGACCCAGTACTTC. Its translation is CASSLQRGRDQETQYF.

This clonotype is categorized as medium-sized. The rearrangement links TRBV7-9 to TRBJ2-5, with 7 bases lining up with TRBD2. Germline-derived CDR1 and CDR2 are SEHNR and FQNEAQ (reference sequence). The CDR3 is 15 amino acids. The J segment lost 2 bases and the V segment lost 2 bases, leaving 5 bases of the junction unmatched. The CDR3 DNA sequence: TGTGCCAGCAGCTTACAGCGGGGTTGGCAAGAGACCCAGTACTTC. Protein: CASSLQRGWQETQYF.

Sample share makes this clonotype medium-sized. The chain uses TRBV29-1 and TRBJ2-7, with 12 bases aligning to TRBD1. Germline V gene lookup returns CDR1 SQVTM and CDR2 ANQGSEA. The CDR3 covers 12 residues. The CDR3 here is CSAGTGGNEQYF. CDR3 sequence (DNA): TGCAGTGCCGGGACAGGGGGCAACGAGCAGTACTTC.

This clonotype counts as medium-sized. The chain combines TRBV7-2 with TRBJ2-3; 10 nucleotides align to TRBD2. The J segment lost 2 bases and the V segment lost 3 bases, leaving 8 bases of the junction unmatched. Germline CDR1 reads SGHTA; CDR2 reads FQGNSA. The CDR3 is 17 amino acids. The CDR3 DNA reads TGTGCCAGCAGCTTTAGTAGCGGGGGGTTCTACACAGATACGCAGTATTTT. Translating gives CASSFSSGGFYTDTQYF.

This clonotype was detected ten times or more. This chain uses TRBV24-1 with TRBJ1-4; D possibly corresponds to TRBD1 (5 bases). The CDR3 runs 15 residues. CDR1 is KGHDR and CDR2 is SFDVKD in the germline V gene. Trimming took 2 bases from V and 8 from J, leaving 14 bases between them. The CDR3 here is CATSDSSVGGEKLFF. CDR3 coding DNA: TGTGCCACCAGTGATTCTTCGGTGGGGGGAGAAAAACTGTTTTTT.

Judged by abundance, this clonotype is medium-sized. The chain joins TRBV5-1 to TRBJ2-1; the match to TRBD2 covers 8 bases. The germline CDR1 and CDR2 sequences are SGHRS and YFSETQ. CDR3 length equals 16 residues. Trimming at V came to 5 bases and at J to 0 bases, leaving 7 bases not matched to a gene. CDR3 bases: TGCGCCAGCAGGACCGGGGGGACTAGCTCCTACAATGAGCAGTTCTTC. Amino acids: CASRTGGTSSYNEQFF. Variable domain in full (rest from reference TRBV5-1 and TRBJ2-1): KAGVTQTPRYLIKTRGQQVTLSCSPISGHRSVSWYQQTPGQGLQFLFEYFSETQRNKGNFPGRFSGRQFSNSRSEMNVSTLELGDSALYLCASRTGGTSSYNEQFFGPGTRLTVL.

Judged by abundance, this clonotype is medium-sized. The junction shows a germline mismatch at one end, possibly a read error. The chain employs TRBV12-3 or TRBV12-4 and TRBJ2-3; D uncertain. The CDR3 totals 14 residues. The CDR3 loop is CASSLETAWDTQFF. Written as DNA, the CDR3 is TGTGCCAGCAGTTTAGAAACAGCGTGGGATACGCAGTTTTTT.

In this sample, this clonotype is medium-sized. This chain links TRBV12-3 or TRBV12-4 with TRBJ2-3; a possible D gene is TRBD2 (5 bases). V was shortened by 6 bases and J by 2 bases, with 18 bases between the two germline ends. The CDR3 runs to 16 residues. The CDR3 sequence: CASRTNTSPLTDTQYF. In DNA form, the CDR3 reads TGTGCCAGCAGGACTAATACTAGTCCTCTCACAGATACGCAGTATTTT.

This clonotype was seen ten or more times. The genes are TRBV20-1 and TRBJ2-5; TRBD2 matches at 13 bases. CDR1 and CDR2 from the germline V gene are DFQATT and SNEGSKA (reference sequence). V was clipped by 3 bases and J by 5 bases; unmatched bases: 6. This CDR3 has 15 amino acids. DNA of the CDR3: TGCAGTGCTAGCGATCTACTAGCGGGGGGGGAGACCCAGTACTTC. It encodes CSASDLLAGGETQYF.

This clonotype rates as medium-sized (0.01 to 0.1%). J is TRBJ2-5 and V is TRBV3-1, with D hard to call. V lost 0 bases to trimming and J lost 9 bases, with 5 bases between them. CDR3 length: 11 residues. Germline assignment: CDR1 LGHDT and CDR2 YNNKEL (reference sequence). CDR3 in amino acids: CASSQEVPQYF. The CDR3 DNA reads as TGTGCCAGCAGCCAAGAGGTTCCCCAGTACTTC.

This clonotype was detected ten times or more. V gene TRBV5-4 combines with J gene TRBJ2-7; D perhaps matches TRBD1 (7 bases). V lost 0 bases to trimming and J lost 4 bases, with 11 bases between them. The germline gives CDR1 SGHNT, CDR2 YYREEE (reference sequence). The CDR3 has 14 residues. DNA of the CDR3: TGTGCCAGCAGCTTGGACAGGGGAGGTTACGAGCAGTACTTC. Translating gives CASSLDRGGYEQYF.

This clonotype was recorded at least ten times. The genes are TRBV28 and TRBJ2-2; TRBD2 is a possible D gene (6 bases). This CDR3 has 16 residues. Germline V gives CDR1 MDHEN, CDR2 SYDVKM. The ends were cut back, 3 bases at V and 9 bases at J, with 20 bases in the middle. CDR3 in DNA: TGTGCCAGCAGTTTCCCCGGACTAATGGGAGGCCGGGAGCTGTTTTTT. Encoded protein: CASSFPGLMGGRELFF.

This clonotype was picked up a small number of times. The chain carries TRBV9 and TRBJ2-7, with a weak D call TRBD2 (5 bases). The CDR3 runs 14 residues. CDR1 and CDR2 (germline): SGDLS, YYNGEE. Trimming took 3 bases from V and 2 from J, leaving 12 bases between them. The DNA for the CDR3 is TGTGCCAGCAGCGGCGGGCACAGAGCCTACGAGCAGTACTTC. Protein product: CASSGGHRAYEQYF.

This clonotype counts as medium-sized. This chain joins TRBV28 and TRBJ2-4; D uncertain. The V and J ends lost 11 bases and 0 bases respectively, with 11 bases between them. CDR1 and CDR2 from the germline V gene are MDHEN and SYDVKM. The CDR3 runs 13 residues. The CDR3 region has the DNA TGTGCCGCAGGCCCGTTAGCCAAAAACATTCAGTACTTC. Its protein product is CAAGPLAKNIQYF.

The sample holds many counts of this clonotype. The chain links TRBV18 to TRBJ2-4, with 11 bases identical to TRBD2. The germline gives CDR1 KGHSH, CDR2 LQKENI. CDR3 size: 15 residues. Trimming removed 6 bases from V and 11 bases from J; junction bases left unmatched: 12. DNA for the CDR3: TGTGCCAGCTCGCCGGGACTAGCGGCCTTAGGGGTTCAGTACTTC. Protein sequence: CASSPGLAALGVQYF.

This clonotype occurred many times. The genes are TRBV18 and TRBJ1-2, with 8 bases aligning to TRBD1. The CDR3 covers 16 residues. Trimming removed 7 bases from V and 6 bases from J; junction bases left unmatched: 16. The germline V gene encodes CDR1 KGHSH and CDR2 LQKENI. The chain's CDR3 is CASFLRTGTGEDGYTF. CDR3 bases: TGTGCCAGCTTTCTACGAACCGGGACAGGAGAGGATGGCTACACCTTC.

Ten or more counts support this clonotype. CDR3 in amino acids: CASSLWGAGEQYF. In DNA, the CDR3 is TGTGCCAGCAGCTTGTGGGGGGCGGGTGAGCAGTACTTC. The chain recombines TRBV5-4 with TRBJ2-7; D may be TRBD1 or TRBD2 (6 bases each). The germline V gene has CDR1 SGHNT and CDR2 YYREEE (reference sequence). The CDR3 has 13 residues. Trimming cost V 1 base and J 7 bases, with 12 bases left between them.

This clonotype is judged medium-sized. CDR3 protein: CASSVGRGYGYTF. In DNA form, the CDR3 reads TGTGCCAGCAGTGTCGGCAGGGGCTATGGCTACACCTTC. The rearrangement uses TRBV2 and TRBJ1-2; tentatively, D is TRBD1 (6 bases). Germline lookup yields CDR1 SNHLY and CDR2 FYNNEI. V lost 4 bases and J 4 bases, leaving 10 bases between the germline ends. This CDR3 spans 13 amino acids.

This clonotype was seen repeatedly, ten times or more. This sequence joins TRBV7-2 and TRBJ1-2, with 9 bases lining up with TRBD1. V lost 4 bases and J lost 8; bases outside the gene matches: 8. The germline V gene encodes CDR1 SGHTA and CDR2 FQGNSA. The CDR3 sequence is 14 residues long. CDR3 bases: TGTGCCAGCAGCTATATGGGACAGGGTTTCGGCTACACCTTC. Translating gives CASSYMGQGFGYTF.

This clonotype is medium-sized in the sample. The chain recombines TRBV28 with TRBJ2-2, with D perhaps TRBD1 (5 bases). The CDR3 is made up of 13 amino acids. Trimming stripped 8 bases from V and 4 bases from J, with 11 bases between. CDR1 is MDHEN and CDR2 is SYDVKM in the germline V gene. This chain's CDR3 is CASARAVTGELFF. CDR3 bases: TGTGCCAGCGCCAGGGCGGTCACCGGGGAGCTGTTTTTT.